The clone carrying this TCR beta chain was seen a handful of times. Antigen specificity is unknown. The sample originates from a study of T cell responses to AZD1222 COVID-19 vaccine. Method: immunoSEQ multiplex PCR; TCRdb's copy keeps in-frame clones and lacks some. The repertoire holds some 120,000 clones, approximately 88% seen once, with approximately 27% in the top ten. The CDR3 loop spans 14 amino acids. Germline lookup yields CDR1 LNHDA and CDR2 SQIVND (reference sequence). V was pared by 4 bases and J by 5 bases, with 12 bases between. General study findings and limits: After two AZD1222 doses, spike-specific TCR breadth and depth rose versus day 0. Repertoire sampling occurred only after the peak T cell response. It should be noted that donors were predominantly white British and more often female, and clonal diversity was possibly underestimated. As reported, nearly half of all spike-specific TCRs target variant regions that are unmutated.

The V and J genes are TRBV19 and TRBJ1-5; D possibly corresponds to TRBD1 (6 bases). The source of this sequence is an adult in good health. The sample in question was peripheral blood, obtained on day 0 of AZD1222 vaccination. CDR3 nucleotides: TGTGCCAGTAGTACCCCGGGACATTATCAGCCCCAGCATTTT. This encodes CASSTPGHYQPQHF.